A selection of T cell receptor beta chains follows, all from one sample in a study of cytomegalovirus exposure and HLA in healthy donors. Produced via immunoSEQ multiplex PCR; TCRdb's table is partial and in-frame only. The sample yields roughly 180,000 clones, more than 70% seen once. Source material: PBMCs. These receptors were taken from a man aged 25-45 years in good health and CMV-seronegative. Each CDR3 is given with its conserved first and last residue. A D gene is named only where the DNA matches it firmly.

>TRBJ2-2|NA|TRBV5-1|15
TGCGCCAGCAGCTCCACAGGAAAGAACACCGGGGAGCTGTTTTTT
CASSSTGKNTGELFF
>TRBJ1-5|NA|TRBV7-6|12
TGTGCCAGCAGCTTACGGGGGGGCGCCCAGCATTTT
CASSLRGGAQHF
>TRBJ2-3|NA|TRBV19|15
TGTGCCAGTAGTTTGGGACATCCTAGCACAGATACGCAGTATTTT
CASSLGHPSTDTQYF
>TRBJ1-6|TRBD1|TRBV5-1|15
TGCGCCAGCAGCTTCGGACAGGGTTCGAGTTCACCCCTCCACTTT
CASSFGQGSSSPLHF
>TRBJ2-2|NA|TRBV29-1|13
TGCAGCGTTGGAGCCACGAACACCGGGGAGCTGTTTTTT
CSVGATNTGELFF
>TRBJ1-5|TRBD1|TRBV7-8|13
TGTGCCAGCTCGACAGGGACGGTTCAGCCCCAGCATTTT
CASSTGTVQPQHF
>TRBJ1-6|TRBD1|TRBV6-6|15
TGTGCCAGCAGTAGATCCCAGGGGGCCAACTCACCCCTCCACTTT
CASSRSQGANSPLHF
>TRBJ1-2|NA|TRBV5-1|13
TGCGCCAGCAGCCCAACTTCGGACAATGGCTACACCTTC
CASSPTSDNGYTF
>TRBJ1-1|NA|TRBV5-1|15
TGCGCCAGCAGCCAGTCAAACACCCAGAACACTGAAGCTTTCTTT
CASSQSNTQNTEAFF
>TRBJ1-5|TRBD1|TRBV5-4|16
TGTGCCAGCAGCTCCACTGGGACAGGGCCTAATCAGCCCCAGCATTTT
CASSSTGTGPNQPQHF
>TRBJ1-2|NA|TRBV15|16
TGTGCCACCAGCAGAGGACGGGAGGGGCTGTTGCATGGCTACACCTTC
CATSRGREGLLHGYTF
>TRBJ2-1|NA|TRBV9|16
TGTGCCAGCAGCGTAGGAATGGGGGCGTCCTACAATGAGCAGTTCTTC
CASSVGMGASYNEQFF
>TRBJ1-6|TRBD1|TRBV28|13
TGTGCCAGCAGACTAGGACAGGGGCCACCCCTCCACTTT
CASRLGQGPPLHF
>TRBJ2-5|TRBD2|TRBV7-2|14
TGTGCCAGCAGCCCCAGGCTAGCGGAAGAGACCCAGTACTTC
CASSPRLAEETQYF
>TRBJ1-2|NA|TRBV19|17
TGTGCCAGTAGTATCCGACAGCTTTCTAAACCCAACTATGGCTACACCTTC
CASSIRQLSKPNYGYTF
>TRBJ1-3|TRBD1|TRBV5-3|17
TGTGCCAGAAGCTTGGGGGAATCAGGGGGAAATGGAAACACCATATATTTT
CARSLGESGGNGNTIYF